This T cell receptor beta chain is from a study of neurological immune-mediated disorders. Study-level points and caveats: The phylogenetic placement of 18 of 34 multiple sclerosis patients' repertoires in one related-CDR3 cluster constitutes a possible signature.

This clonotype occurred many times. Its antigen is not identified. CDR1 and CDR2 from the germline V gene are SNHLY and FYNNEI. CDR3 size: 12 residues. Losses at the gene ends were 4 bases for V and 6 bases for J; bases not matched to a gene: 0. In TCRdb, the 5' RACE reads were re-called with MiXCR into one record per CDR3 protein. The repertoire includes tens of thousands of distinct CDR3 sequences, 2.5% of them detected once, and less than 2.5% sits in the top ten. The TCR comes from a man aged 50 to 59 with multiple sclerosis. V and J are TRBV2 and TRBJ1-1, with 9 bases matching TRBD1. The sequenced material came from PBMCs. The CDR3 protein is CASSGQGAEAFF. The CDR3, as DNA: TGTGCCAGCAGTGGACAGGGGGCTGAAGCTTTCTTT. The full variable domain, rest sourced from reference TRBV2 and TRBJ1-1, is EPEVTQTPSHQVTQMGQEVILRCVPISNHLYFYWYRQILGQKVEFLVSFYNNEISEKSEIFDDQFSVERPDGSNFTLKIRSTKLEDSAMYFCASSGQGAEAFFGQGTRLTVV.